The clone carrying this T cell receptor beta chain has a single count. Its cognate antigen is unknown. This sample was taken from a study of cytomegalovirus exposure and HLA in healthy donors. General observations from the study: The study labeled 150 or so TCR beta chains cytomegalovirus-associated.

Trimming cost V 1 base and J 1 base; bases outside gene matches: 0. Germline V gives CDR1 LGHNA, CDR2 YSLEER. The CDR3 runs 15 residues. It was with 60 Vbeta and 13 Jbeta primers that the PCR ran. TCRdb's table, derived via immunoSEQ multiplex PCR, lists solely in-frame clones and lacks some. The table records under 200,000 clones, around 80% of them present only once. The TCR originated in a woman between 50 and 59 years old in good health and CMV-seronegative. Sequencing was performed on PBMCs. The chain joins TRBV4-3 to TRBJ2-3; TRBD2 agrees at 9 bases. DNA for the CDR3: TGCGCCAGCAGCCAAGTAGCGGGGGGCACAGATACGCAGTATTTT. It specifies CASSQVAGGTDTQYF.